The rows below give T cell receptor beta chains drawn from one sample of a study of T cell responses to AZD1222 COVID-19 vaccine. The assay was immunoSEQ multiplex PCR, and TCRdb's table has in-frame clones only and misses some. The table lists over 50,000 clones, about 87% of them singletons. Material: peripheral blood, obtained on day 0 of AZD1222 vaccination. The receptors originated from an adult in good health. The CDR3 runs from the conserved cysteine through the conserved F or W. Fields, in order: J gene, V gene, CDR3 protein.

J gene: TRBJ2-6
V gene: TRBV28
CDR3 protein: CASIPGLDYKGHPSGANVLTF

J gene: TRBJ2-5
V gene: TRBV2
CDR3 protein: CASSVRRNQETQYF

J gene: TRBJ1-6
V gene: TRBV9
CDR3 protein: CASSANTGANSPLHF

J gene: TRBJ1-5
V gene: TRBV4-1
CDR3 protein: CASSQDRETNQPQHF

J gene: TRBJ1-6
V gene: TRBV11-2
CDR3 protein: CASSVRWRDNSPLHF

J gene: TRBJ2-3
V gene: TRBV19
CDR3 protein: CASSIGGSWTDTQYF

J gene: TRBJ1-1
V gene: TRBV5-1
CDR3 protein: CASSQALSSWNTEAFF

J gene: TRBJ1-3
V gene: TRBV12-3/TRBV12-4
CDR3 protein: CASSGQAGNTIYF

J gene: TRBJ1-2
V gene: TRBV3-1/TRBV3-2
CDR3 protein: CASSLSPEGGRYTF

J gene: TRBJ1-2
V gene: TRBV20-1
CDR3 protein: CSGTWNGGYTF

J gene: TRBJ1-2
V gene: TRBV11-3
CDR3 protein: CASSPGRNYGYTF

J gene: TRBJ1-5
V gene: TRBV7-8
CDR3 protein: CASSPDSANQPQHF

J gene: TRBJ1-5
V gene: TRBV6-5
CDR3 protein: CASSRVLHQPQHF

J gene: TRBJ2-3
V gene: TRBV5-1
CDR3 protein: CASSLAGTPTDTQYF

J gene: TRBJ2-7
V gene: TRBV6-5
CDR3 protein: CASSSGEGTYEQYF

J gene: TRBJ1-3
V gene: TRBV29-1
CDR3 protein: CSVRTDSGNTIYF

J gene: TRBJ1-5
V gene: TRBV15
CDR3 protein: CATSSLRDQPQHF

J gene: TRBJ1-6
V gene: TRBV7-9
CDR3 protein: CASSPTGTDNSPLHF

J gene: TRBJ1-2
V gene: TRBV6-1
CDR3 protein: CASSESGGVAYGYTF

J gene: TRBJ2-7
V gene: TRBV11-3
CDR3 protein: CASSSTRLAGTPREQYF

J gene: TRBJ1-2
V gene: TRBV7-2
CDR3 protein: CASSLYRDDGYTF

J gene: TRBJ2-1
V gene: TRBV9
CDR3 protein: CASSASGRGVNEQFF

J gene: TRBJ2-1
V gene: TRBV5-5
CDR3 protein: CASSNGQGGNEQFF

J gene: TRBJ1-1
V gene: TRBV7-9
CDR3 protein: CASSFGSWNTEAFF

J gene: TRBJ2-2
V gene: TRBV11-3
CDR3 protein: CASSPVAGNTGELFF

J gene: TRBJ1-2
V gene: TRBV19
CDR3 protein: CASFDRDYGYTF

J gene: TRBJ2-7
V gene: TRBV19
CDR3 protein: CASSIASGVEQYF

J gene: TRBJ2-3
V gene: TRBV2
CDR3 protein: CASSEFGDYRTDTQYF

J gene: TRBJ1-6
V gene: TRBV2
CDR3 protein: CASNDRPNNSPLHF